Included here is one T cell receptor (beta chain) sequence, with context. The sample is drawn from a study of metastatic and nonmetastatic thyroid tumors. TCRdb called clones again from the PCR reads with MiXCR. The table includes tens of thousands of clones, under 25% detected once. Germline trimming cut 5 bases from V and 5 bases from J; bases unmatched to any gene: 14. The CDR3 consists of 17 residues. CDR1 MNHNS and CDR2 SASEGT come from the germline V gene. No patient had received any treatment before thyroid surgery. The specimen sequenced was blood. This clonotype was sampled from a female donor with papillary thyroid cancer or a benign thyroid nodule (not recorded which). Some clones in this sample may be carry-over from other donors' samples. This rearrangement joins TRBV6-1 to TRBJ2-7, with 11 bases matching TRBD2. Here the CDR3 reads CASSKEIAGGLRNEQYF. In DNA, the CDR3 is TGTGCCAGCAGTAAAGAAATAGCGGGAGGGCTTAGGAACGAGCAGTACTTC.